The clone carrying this TCR beta chain has just a few counts. This record comes from a study of blood T cells in healthy people across ages. The V and J ends lost 5 bases and 7 bases, in that order; junction bases with no gene match: 7. The V gene's germline CDR1 is SGHAT and CDR2 FQNNGV. The CDR3 loop spans 14 amino acids. A second roughly 6 to 12 cycle PCR used barcoded and J-beta primers. One entry per CDR3 protein, called by TCRdb with MiXCR from the 5' RACE reads. This table holds about 1,600,000 distinct CDR3 sequences, 35% to 45% found once. V is TRBV11-2 and J is TRBJ2-1; 8 bases fit TRBD2. The sequencing input was blood. The origin of this receptor is a woman between 18 and 29 years old in good health. The CDR3 loop is CASSPELAENEQFF. The DNA for the CDR3 is TGTGCCAGCAGCCCCGAACTAGCGGAAAATGAGCAGTTCTTC.